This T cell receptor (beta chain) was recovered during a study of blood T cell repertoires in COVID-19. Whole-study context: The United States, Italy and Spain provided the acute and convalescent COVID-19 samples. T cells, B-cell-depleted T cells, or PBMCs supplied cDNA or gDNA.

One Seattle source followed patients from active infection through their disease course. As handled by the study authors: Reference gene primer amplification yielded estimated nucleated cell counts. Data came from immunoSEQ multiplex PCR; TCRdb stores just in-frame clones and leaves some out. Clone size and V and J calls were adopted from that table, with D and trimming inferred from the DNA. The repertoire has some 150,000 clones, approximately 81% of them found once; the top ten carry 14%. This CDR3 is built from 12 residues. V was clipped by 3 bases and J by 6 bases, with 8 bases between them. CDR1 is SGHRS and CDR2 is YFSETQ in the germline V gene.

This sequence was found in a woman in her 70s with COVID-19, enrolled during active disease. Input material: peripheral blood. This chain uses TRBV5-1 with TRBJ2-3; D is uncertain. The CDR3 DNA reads TGCGCCAGCAGCTCCGCGAAGGATACGCAGTATTTT. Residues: CASSSAKDTQYF.